This passage covers 20 T cell receptor beta chains from one sample sequenced in a study of T cells in women clearing cervical HPV infection. Clones were sequenced by immunoSEQ multiplex PCR, and TCRdb holds only the in-frame ones, with some missing. Recorded for this sample: about 15,000 clones. The source material was blood buffy coat. All receptors come from a woman aged 18 to 75 with a cervical HPV16 infection that either progressed to CIN3+ or cleared (not recorded which).

In regard to this clone: The read comes to an end 3 residues before the CDR3 does, leaving the germline J gene to fill in the end. The gene calls are TRBV5-4 and TRBJ1-1; the D is unclear. Germline loops: CDR1 SGHNT, CDR2 YYREEE (reference sequence). The V end lost 4 bases, the J end lost 7 bases, and 14 bases lay between the germline ends. This CDR3 spans 13 amino acids. CDR3 DNA (partial): TGTGCCAGCAGCGTCAGTCAGTCCGATGAA. Translating it yields CASSVSQSDE. The CDR3, in full, reads CASSVSQSDEAFF.

CDR3 in amino acids: CASSPPRGNPTDTQYF. The covered CDR3 bases are TGTGCCAGCTCACCACCTCGGGGAAACCCCACAGATACG. The V gene is TRBV18, the J gene TRBJ2-3; a possible D gene is TRBD2 (5 bases). The sequence runs out 3 residues before the end of the CDR3; the remainder is reconstructed from the germline J gene. Germline lookup yields CDR1 KGHSH and CDR2 LQKENI. This CDR3 has 16 amino acids. Between the trimmed V and J ends, which lost 0 bases and 2 bases, there was a span of 12 bases.

Concerning this clone: The CDR3 is cut off 3 residues early in the read; its end comes from the germline J gene. The chain combines TRBV27 with TRBJ1-5, with D hard to call. Trimming pared 2 bases from V and 7 bases from J, leaving 12 bases between. This CDR3 is built from 14 residues. The germline gives CDR1 MNHEY, CDR2 SMNVEV (reference sequence). CDR3 sequence reads: CASSLRHRGQPQHF. The CDR3 bases that were read are TGTGCCAGCAGTTTACGACATCGAGGGCAGCCC.

As regards this clone: Sequencing ends 3 residues short of the CDR3 end; the germline J gene provides the rest. The genes are TRBV14 and TRBJ1-6; no clear D gene. Trimming left V 6 bases short and J 9 bases short, with 12 bases between. The CDR3 runs to 13 residues. In germline, CDR1 is SGHDN, CDR2 FVKESK. Partial CDR3 DNA: TGTGCCAGCAGTCAGAACCGGGGTTCACCC. It specifies CASSQNRGSP. The complete CDR3 protein is CASSQNRGSPLHF.

Frequency places this clone as medium-sized (0.01 to 0.1%). The read terminates 3 residues ahead of where the CDR3 ends, so the germline J gene completes it. The gene calls are TRBV18 and TRBJ2-5; D uncertain. CDR3 length: 14 amino acids. Per germline, CDR1 KGHSH and CDR2 LQKENI. V gave up 0 bases and J gave up 2 bases, with 7 bases separating them. CDR3 DNA, as far as it was read: TGTGCCAGCTCACCACCAAACCAGCAAGAGACC. It translates to CASSPPNQQET. The CDR3, in full, reads CASSPPNQQETQYF.

Of note for this clone: The read ends 3 residues early relative to the CDR3; the germline J gene fills the gap. The genes are TRBV6-2 or TRBV6-3 and TRBJ1-2; D remains unclear. V was pared by 0 bases and J by 7 bases, with 6 bases between. This CDR3 has 12 residues. Germline-derived CDR1 and CDR2 are MNHEY and SVGEGT. CDR3 loop: CASSYSNTGYTF. The sequenced CDR3 bases are TGTGCCAGCAGTTACTCAAACACTGGC.

About this clone: The CDR3 extends 3 residues past the end of the read, so its final part is completed from the germline J gene. The rearrangement uses TRBV19 and TRBJ2-4; the match to TRBD1 covers 9 bases. Per the germline V gene, CDR1 is LNHDA and CDR2 is SQIVND (reference sequence). This CDR3 is built from 12 residues. CDR3 sequence reads: CASSRQGDGQYF. Partial CDR3 DNA: TGTGCCAGTAGCCGACAGGGGGATGGT.

As to this clone: The observed sequence ends 3 residues before the CDR3 terminus, with the missing tail filled in from the germline J gene. This chain joins TRBV7-9 and TRBJ2-1, with TRBD2 identical over 10 bases. The germline V gene has CDR1 SEHNR and CDR2 FQNEAQ (reference sequence). The CDR3 spans 15 residues. V was pared by 4 bases and J by 0 bases, with 0 bases of the junction left unmatched. CDR3 amino acids: CASSSSGGSYNEQFF. Partial CDR3 DNA: TGTGCCAGCAGCTCTAGCGGGGGCTCCTACAATGAG.

As to this clone: The read terminates 3 residues ahead of where the CDR3 ends, so the germline J gene completes it. This sequence joins TRBV14 and TRBJ1-6; 8 bases match TRBD1. The junction had 6 bases not matched to a gene; V was cut back by 4 bases and J by 10 bases. CDR1 is SGHDN and CDR2 is FVKESK in the germline V gene. This CDR3 has 14 residues. The CDR3 bases that were read are TGTGCCAGCAGCCGTACAGGGGGGCAATCACCC. It translates to CASSRTGGQSP. The full CDR3 protein is CASSRTGGQSPLHF.

Of note for this clone: The read halts 3 residues ahead of the CDR3 end, with the missing end drawn from the germline J gene. V and J are TRBV28 and TRBJ1-5; D ambiguous. The CDR3 has 14 amino acids. Germline V CDR1 and CDR2: MDHEN, SYDVKM. Between the trimmed V and J ends, which lost 10 bases and 5 bases, there was a span of 18 bases. The CDR3 reads CAIMENTGDQPQHF. Incomplete CDR3 DNA: TGTGCCATCATGGAGAACACCGGGGATCAGCCC.

Of note for this clone: The read halts 3 residues ahead of the CDR3 end, with the missing end drawn from the germline J gene. The J gene is TRBJ1-4, the V gene TRBV7-8; TRBD1 agrees at 9 bases. Per the germline V gene, CDR1 is SGHVS and CDR2 is FQNEAQ. The CDR3 runs 17 residues. The covered CDR3 bases are TGTGCCAGCAGCTTACGTATACAGGGGGCTCAAAATTCACCA. Protein: CASSLRIQGAQNSP. The entire CDR3 protein reads CASSLRIQGAQNSPLFF.

A word on this clone: From the germline J gene comes the end of the CDR3, since the read stops 3 residues before it. The chain carries TRBV28 and TRBJ2-7, with unresolved D. The CDR3 is made up of 12 amino acids. Germline V gives CDR1 MDHEN, CDR2 SYDVKM. V was pared by 2 bases and J by 2 bases, with 4 bases between. The CDR3 loop is CASSLPAYEQYF. The sequenced CDR3 bases are TGTGCCAGCAGTTTACCCGCCTACGAG. Full variable domain (remainder filled in from reference TRBV28 and TRBJ2-7): DVKVTQSSRYLVKRTGEKVFLECVQDMDHENMFWYRQDPGLGLRLIYFSYDVKMKEKGDIPEGYSVSREKKERFSLILESASTNQTSMYLCASSLPAYEQYFGPGTRLTVT.

In regard to this clone: The read is 3 residues too short to cover the CDR3 end, so that end is filled in from the germline J gene. This chain joins TRBV5-1 and TRBJ2-3, with 9 bases aligning to TRBD1. The CDR3 is made up of 15 amino acids. Germline V gene lookup returns CDR1 SGHRS and CDR2 YFSETQ. The V and J ends lost 4 bases and 4 bases, in that order; junction bases with no gene match: 7. Partial CDR3 DNA: TGCGCCAGCAGCCGACGGACAGGGGAGTCAGATACG. Its translation is CASSRRTGESDT. The whole CDR3 protein is CASSRRTGESDTQYF. The complete variable domain, with remaining parts taken from reference TRBV5-1 and TRBJ2-3, reads KAGVTQTPRYLIKTRGQQVTLSCSPISGHRSVSWYQQTPGQGLQFLFEYFSETQRNKGNFPGRFSGRQFSNSRSEMNVSTLELGDSALYLCASSRRTGESDTQYFGPGTRLTVL.

Concerning this clone itself: From the germline J gene comes the end of the CDR3, since the read stops 3 residues before it. The chain has TRBV14 and TRBJ2-3; the D gene is possibly TRBD2 (5 bases). Deletions cut 4 bases from V and 0 bases from J, with 17 bases between. This CDR3 spans 17 amino acids. The V gene's germline CDR1 is SGHDN and CDR2 FVKESK. The CDR3 DNA, read in part, is TGTGCCAGCAGCCCCTCACCTAGCCCTGGTAGCACAGATACG. Translating gives CASSPSPSPGSTDT. The whole CDR3 reads CASSPSPSPGSTDTQYF.

As for this clone: The read is 3 residues too short to cover the CDR3 end, so that end is filled in from the germline J gene. The gene calls are TRBV11-2 and TRBJ2-1; tentative D call: TRBD1 (6 bases). The CDR3 runs to 14 residues. The V end lost 4 bases, the J end lost 4 bases, and 11 bases lay between the germline ends. Per germline, CDR1 SGHAT and CDR2 FQNNGV. The DNA read from the CDR3 is TGTGCCAGCAGCTACCATACAGGGTACAATGAG. Amino acid sequence: CASSYHTGYNE. The CDR3 reads in full as CASSYHTGYNEQFF.

Comments on this clone: Read data end 3 residues before the CDR3 end; the end is taken from the germline J gene. The genes are TRBV28 and TRBJ1-2, with 12 nucleotides matching TRBD1. The CDR3 sequence is 13 residues long. CDR1 is MDHEN and CDR2 is SYDVKM in the germline V gene. The CDR3: CASCGTGGVGYTF. The sequenced CDR3 bases are TGTGCCAGCTGCGGGACAGGGGGCGTCGGC.

This clone is identified as medium-sized from frequency. The observed sequence ends 3 residues before the CDR3 terminus, with the missing tail filled in from the germline J gene. This chain links TRBV6-2 or TRBV6-3 with TRBJ2-3; the D gene is possibly TRBD1 (6 bases). V was cut by 5 bases and J by 5 bases, with 14 bases left in between. The CDR3 is made up of 14 amino acids. CDR1 and CDR2 from the germline V gene are MNHEY and SVGEGT. The CDR3 protein is CASSKDSPGDTQYF. CDR3 DNA, as far as it was read: TGTGCCAGCAGTAAGGACAGTCCCGGAGATACG.

Note on this clone: The read terminates 3 residues before the CDR3 end, so the remaining end is supplied by the germline J gene. The chain carries TRBV7-9 and TRBJ1-2, with TRBD1 as a possible D gene (6 bases). The CDR3 is made up of 15 amino acids. Germline V lookup: CDR1 SEHNR, CDR2 FQNEAQ (reference sequence). CDR3 in amino acids: CASSSRGSSYNDYTF. The sequenced CDR3 bases are TGTGCCAGCAGCTCGAGGGGGTCTTCCTACAATGAC. The variable domain in full, with the rest retrieved from reference TRBV7-9 and TRBJ1-2, is DTGVSQNPRHKITKRGQNVTFRCDPISEHNRLYWYRQTLGQGPEFLTYFQNEAQLEKSRLLSDRFSAERPKGSFSTLEIQRTEQGDSAMYLCASSSRGSSYNDYTFGSGTRLTVV.

A remark on this clone: Read coverage stops 3 residues before the CDR3 terminus; the germline J gene supplies the remainder. The chain combines TRBV5-1 with TRBJ1-1; 7 positions agree with TRBD1. This CDR3 region has 13 residues. Per germline, CDR1 SGHRS and CDR2 YFSETQ. The CDR3 is CASSLDRVSIAFF. CDR3 bases read: TGCGCCAGCAGCCTAGACAGGGTTTCGATA.

About this clone itself: The read stops 3 residues short of the end of the CDR3; the missing end is completed from the germline J gene. The chain uses TRBV11-2 and TRBJ1-2, with D unresolved. CDR3 size: 15 residues. The germline gives CDR1 SGHAT, CDR2 FQNNGV. The DNA read from the CDR3 is TGTGCCAGCAGCTCCGTAAGGGCTAGCACAGATACC. This gives the protein CASSSVRASTDT. The CDR3 in full is CASSSVRASTDTYTF.